The 23 T cell receptor beta chains below all came from one sample that was sequenced in a study of cytomegalovirus exposure and HLA in healthy donors. PCR was performed using 60 Vbeta and 13 Jbeta primers. Clones were read by immunoSEQ multiplex PCR, and TCRdb kept only the in-frame ones, dropping some. Of 130,000 to 150,000 clones listed, roughly 79% are singletons. Sequencing was done on a sample of PBMCs. The source of these receptors is a woman aged 55-70 years in good health and CMV-seropositive.

The chain is built from TRBV9 and TRBJ2-7; 9 bases are shared with TRBD2. The trim removed 0 bases at V and 4 bases at J, leaving 5 bases unmatched. CDR1 is SGDLS and CDR2 is YYNGEE in the germline V gene. The CDR3 is 15 residues long. The chain's CDR3 is CASSVEPREGYEQYF. In nucleotides, the CDR3 is TGTGCCAGCAGCGTAGAACCGCGGGAGGGGTACGAGCAGTACTTC.

The V call is TRBV18, the J call TRBJ2-1; D is unclear. Germline V gene data show CDR1 as KGHSH and CDR2 as LQKENI. The CDR3 runs to 12 residues. V was shortened by 4 bases and J by 4 bases, with 5 bases between the two germline ends. The DNA of the CDR3 is TGTGCCAGCTCACTCCCTTACAATGAGCAGTTCTTC. It codes for CASSLPYNEQFF.

The V call is TRBV25-1, the J call TRBJ2-7; TRBD1 matches at 10 bases. With V trimmed by 1 base and J by 5 bases, 5 bases remained unmatched. Looked up from germline, CDR1 is MGHDK and CDR2 is SYGVNS. The CDR3 extends over 15 amino acids. The CDR3 DNA follows: TGTGCCAGCAGTGAATGGACGGACAGGGGGGACGAGCAGTACTTC. It specifies CASSEWTDRGDEQYF.

This rearrangement joins TRBV5-1 to TRBJ1-1; no definite D call. The CDR3 consists of 15 residues. The ends were cut back, 6 bases at V and 4 bases at J, with 19 bases in the middle. The germline gives CDR1 SGHRS, CDR2 YFSETQ. The CDR3 spells CASTPPAGWGTEAFF. CDR3 bases: TGCGCCAGCACACCTCCCGCGGGGTGGGGCACTGAAGCTTTCTTT.

This chain joins TRBV6-5 and TRBJ2-7, with TRBD1 identical over 9 bases. Germline CDR1 reads MNHEY; CDR2 reads SVGAGI. The CDR3 is made up of 15 amino acids. With V trimmed by 7 bases and J by 3 bases, 10 bases remained unmatched. This CDR3 is CASTASGTGYYEQYF. The CDR3 DNA reads TGTGCCAGCACCGCGTCCGGGACAGGGTACTACGAGCAGTACTTC.

This chain connects TRBV7-2 to TRBJ2-7, with TRBD1 matching 11 bases. J was trimmed by 3 bases and V by 1 base; bases with no gene match: 5. The CDR3 runs 16 residues. Per germline, CDR1 SGHTA and CDR2 FQGNSA. This CDR3 is CASSLVGTGGHYEQYF. The CDR3 DNA reads as TGTGCCAGCAGCTTAGTGGGGACAGGGGGGCACTACGAGCAGTACTTC. Complete variable domain (other parts from reference TRBV7-2 and TRBJ2-7): GAGVSQSPSNKVTEKGKDVELRCDPISGHTALYWYRQSLGQGLEFLIYFQGNSAPDKSGLPSDRFSAERTGGSVSTLTIQRTQQEDSAVYLCASSLVGTGGHYEQYFGPGTRLTVT.

The chain recombines TRBV28 with TRBJ1-4; TRBD1 matches at 8 bases. The CDR3 contains 13 residues. Trimming cost V 7 bases and J 7 bases; bases outside gene matches: 5. The germline gives CDR1 MDHEN, CDR2 SYDVKM. This CDR3 is CASNGQGSEKLFF. Here the CDR3 DNA reads TGTGCCAGCAATGGACAGGGCTCTGAAAAACTGTTTTTT.

About this clone: This CDR3 is also generated by other DNA sequences in the sample. CDR3 in amino acids: CASSTAGNTEAFF. DNA of the CDR3: TGTGCCAGCTCAACCGCAGGGAACACTGAAGCTTTCTTT. The gene calls are TRBV18 and TRBJ1-1, with D unclear. The CDR3 extends over 13 amino acids. V lost 5 bases, J lost 1 base, and 8 bases lay in between. Germline assignment: CDR1 KGHSH and CDR2 LQKENI.

V is TRBV11-3 and J is TRBJ2-2, with a weak D call TRBD2 (6 bases). V was cut by 1 base and J by 4 bases, with 13 bases left in between. This CDR3 has 16 amino acids. Germline lookup yields CDR1 SGHNT and CDR2 YENEEA. CDR3 DNA sequence: TGTGCCAGCAGCTTAGGCGGCGGAGGGAGCACCGGGGAGCTGTTTTTT. Translated, it gives CASSLGGGGSTGELFF.

The chain has TRBV28 and TRBJ1-3, with a possible D match to TRBD1 (5 bases). Deletions cut 2 bases from V and 4 bases from J, with 18 bases between. Looked up from germline, CDR1 is MDHEN and CDR2 is SYDVKM. The CDR3 spans 17 residues. This CDR3 reads CASSLPNSGTLGNTIYF. The CDR3 nucleotides are TGTGCCAGCAGTTTACCCAACTCCGGGACTCTCGGAAACACCATATATTTT.

This chain uses TRBV2 with TRBJ2-1; D possibly corresponds to TRBD2 (6 bases). This CDR3 region has 15 residues. V lost 4 bases and J 4 bases, leaving 14 bases between the germline ends. CDR1 and CDR2 from the germline V gene are SNHLY and FYNNEI. CDR3 residues: CASSGTSTLYNEQFF. In nucleotides, the CDR3 is TGTGCCAGCAGTGGAACTAGCACTTTGTACAATGAGCAGTTCTTC.

The sample holds a few counts of this clone. At the DNA level, this CDR3 is encoded by other sequences in the same sample as well. This chain uses TRBV5-1 with TRBJ2-3; 12 nucleotides agree with TRBD2. There are 16 residues in the CDR3. CDR1 is SGHRS and CDR2 is YFSETQ in the germline V gene. The V and J ends lost 4 bases and 1 base, in that order; junction bases with no gene match: 4. CDR3 protein: CASSPRTSGGTDTQYF. The CDR3 coding sequence is TGCGCCAGCAGCCCTAGGACTAGCGGGGGCACAGATACGCAGTATTTT.

V usage is TRBV7-9 and J usage is TRBJ2-1; 9 bases align to TRBD2. CDR3 length: 17 amino acids. Trimming at V came to 7 bases and at J to 6 bases, leaving 16 bases not matched to a gene. CDR1 SEHNR and CDR2 FQNEAQ come from the germline V gene (reference sequence). CDR3 protein: CASKISGAGGPGNEQFF. The CDR3 DNA reads as TGTGCCAGCAAGATTAGCGGTGCGGGAGGGCCCGGCAATGAGCAGTTCTTC.

Of note for this clone: A junction boundary mismatches the germline segment, possibly from a read error. Distinct nucleotide sequences in the sample also encode this CDR3. The chain couples TRBV4-1 to TRBJ1-6; D is unclear. Germline loops: CDR1 MGHRA, CDR2 YSYEKL. The CDR3 covers 16 residues. CDR3 DNA: TGCGCCAGCAGCCCATCTATCCGGCAGGCCCATTCCCCCCTCCACTTT. Translated: CASSPSIRQAHSPLHF.

In this sample, this clone turned up once. The chain has TRBV12-5 and TRBJ2-1; a weak D match, TRBD2 (5 bases). CDR1 LGHNT and CDR2 FRNRAP come from the germline V gene. The CDR3 consists of 17 residues. V was pared by 0 bases and J by 6 bases, with 18 bases between. CDR3 protein: CASGLVRSAREGNEQFF. The CDR3, as DNA: TGTGCTAGTGGTTTGGTACGTTCGGCGAGAGAGGGCAATGAGCAGTTCTTC.

V and J are TRBV19 and TRBJ1-5; 7 positions agree with TRBD1. The CDR3 spans 14 residues. Per the germline V gene, CDR1 is LNHDA and CDR2 is SQIVND (reference sequence). The J segment lost 5 bases and the V segment lost 5 bases, leaving 6 bases of the junction unmatched. This chain's CDR3 is CASSEDRDYQPQHF. The CDR3 DNA sequence: TGTGCCAGTAGTGAAGACAGGGATTATCAGCCCCAGCATTTT.

This clone has only a few counts. One end of the junction is discordant with germline, which a read error may explain. J is TRBJ1-5 and V is TRBV2; D not certain. Germline V gene lookup returns CDR1 SNHLY and CDR2 FYNNEI. The CDR3 sequence is 15 residues long. The CDR3 bases are TGTGCCAGCACTGAATTTGCAGGTAGCAATCAGCCCCAGCATTTT. It codes for CASTEFAGSNQPQHF.

This clone came up a few times. An end of the junction differs from the germline gene, which may be a read error. The gene calls are TRBV25-1 and TRBJ2-5; TRBD1 matches at 7 bases. Germline V CDR1 and CDR2: MGHDK, SYGVNS. The CDR3 runs 14 residues. CDR3 sequence reads: CASSEWGQSSTQYF. Here the CDR3 DNA reads TGTGCCAGCAGCGAATGGGGACAGAGCTCAACCCAGTACTTC. Based on the CDR3 plus reference TRBV25-1 and TRBJ2-5, the full variable domain is EADIYQTPRYLVIGTGKKITLECSQTMGHDKMYWYQQDPGMELHLIHYSYGVNSTEKGDLSSESTVSRIRTEHFPLTLESARPSHTSQYLCASSEWGQSSTQYFGPGTRLLVL.

V and J are TRBV7-9 and TRBJ2-7, with 12 bases lining up with TRBD2. Germline values: CDR1 SEHNR, CDR2 FQNEAQ (reference sequence). This CDR3 is 14 amino acids long. The trim removed 3 bases at V and 6 bases at J, leaving 3 bases unmatched. DNA for the CDR3: TGTGCCAGCAGCTTCGGACTAGCGGGAAGCGAGCAGTACTTC. Protein: CASSFGLAGSEQYF.

This sequence joins TRBV9 and TRBJ2-7; D possibly corresponds to TRBD2 (6 bases). This CDR3 is 15 amino acids long. The germline V and J ends were trimmed by 4 bases and 4 bases, with 18 bases remaining between them. The germline gives CDR1 SGDLS, CDR2 YYNGEE. CDR3 protein: CASSPGPGLLYEQYF. The CDR3 DNA is TGTGCCAGCAGCCCCGGACCGGGACTTCTATACGAGCAGTACTTC.

The chain is built from TRBV7-9 and TRBJ2-5; the match to TRBD1 covers 7 bases. The CDR3 extends over 13 amino acids. V lost 4 bases and J lost 10; bases outside the gene matches: 9. Germline V gene data show CDR1 as SEHNR and CDR2 as FQNEAQ (reference sequence). Written as DNA, the CDR3 is TGTGCCAGCAGCTCCCGGGACAGCCTCGGCCAGTACTTC. This sequence encodes CASSSRDSLGQYF.

This chain joins TRBV19 and TRBJ1-1; 7 nucleotides line up with TRBD1. Trimming cost V 7 bases and J 8 bases; bases outside gene matches: 7. Germline V gene lookup returns CDR1 LNHDA and CDR2 SQIVND (reference sequence). The CDR3 extends over 12 amino acids. As DNA, the CDR3 is TGTGCCAGTACTATGGACAGGACCGAAGCTTTCTTT. The encoded protein is CASTMDRTEAFF.

With respect to this clone: Given the absence of the conserved phenylalanine or tryptophan at the CDR3 end, a read error is likely. The chain has TRBV11-2 and TRBJ1-2; maybe TRBD1 (5 bases). This CDR3 spans 12 amino acids. V lost 5 bases and J lost 4, with 8 bases in between. CDR1 and CDR2 from the germline V gene are SGHAT and FQNNGV. The CDR3 nucleotides read TGTGCCAGCAGCGACAGCCCCTATGGCTACACCGTC. Protein product: CASSDSPYGYTV.